The 9 T cell receptor beta chains reported below all come from one sample, sequenced in a study of blood T cell repertoires in COVID-19. Repertoires were generated with immunoSEQ multiplex PCR, while TCRdb's copy carries only in-frame clones and drops some. The sample records 95,000 to 100,000 clones, around 87% being singletons. The sample was peripheral blood. The receptors stem from a woman aged 25 to 45 with acute or convalescent COVID-19.

The chain combines TRBV5-1 with TRBJ1-4, with D perhaps matching TRBD1 (5 bases). In germline, CDR1 is SGHRS, CDR2 YFSETQ. The CDR3 contains 15 residues. V shed 5 bases and J shed 6 bases, with 17 bases lying between them. This chain's CDR3 is CASRPWAGSDEKLFF. The CDR3 DNA reads TGCGCCAGCAGACCCTGGGCAGGGTCGGATGAAAAACTGTTTTTT.

This rearrangement joins TRBV7-8 to TRBJ1-5; 11 bases agree with TRBD1. J lost 4 bases, V lost 5 bases, and 4 bases had no gene match. Germline CDR1 and CDR2: SGHVS and FQNEAQ. The CDR3 loop spans 15 amino acids. CDR3 DNA: TGTGCCAGCAGCCTGGGGACAGGGGGGAATCAGCCCCAGCATTTT. Its protein is CASSLGTGGNQPQHF.

The chain carries TRBV7-9 and TRBJ1-2; D is uncertain. V lost 5 bases to trimming and J lost 8 bases, with 18 bases between them. The germline V gene has CDR1 SEHNR and CDR2 FQNEAQ (reference sequence). The CDR3 contains 14 residues. The CDR3 nucleotides are TGTGCCAGCAGCCCCGAGGAGAGAGTGCGGGGCTACACCTTC. It translates to CASSPEERVRGYTF. Using reference TRBV7-9 and TRBJ1-2 for the parts outside the CDR3, the full variable domain is DTGVSQNPRHKITKRGQNVTFRCDPISEHNRLYWYRQTLGQGPEFLTYFQNEAQLEKSRLLSDRFSAERPKGSFSTLEIQRTEQGDSAMYLCASSPEERVRGYTFGSGTRLTVV.

This chain links TRBV4-2 with TRBJ2-7, with D unclear. V gave up 1 base and J gave up 2 bases, with 9 bases separating them. The V gene's germline CDR1 is LGHNA and CDR2 YNFKEQ. The CDR3 is 14 residues long. The CDR3 DNA reads as TGTGCCAGCAGCCAAGCTACCCTCCCCTACGAGCAGTACTTC. Residues: CASSQATLPYEQYF.

This chain joins TRBV6-1 and TRBJ2-2; 10 bases fit TRBD1. Germline-derived CDR1 and CDR2 are MNHNS and SASEGT. V shed 6 bases, J shed 3 bases, and the junction held 4 bases outside the gene matches. This CDR3 comprises 15 residues. The chain's CDR3 is CASRTGTGDTGELFF. The CDR3 nucleotides are TGTGCCAGCAGAACCGGGACAGGGGACACCGGGGAGCTGTTTTTT.

V usage is TRBV2 and J usage is TRBJ2-4; 10 bases map to TRBD2. Trimming took 2 bases from V and 3 from J; bases not matched to a gene: 7. CDR3 length: 17 residues. Germline V gene data show CDR1 as SNHLY and CDR2 as FYNNEI. This chain's CDR3 is CASSETGAGGSKNIQYF. CDR3 DNA: TGTGCCAGCAGTGAAACGGGAGCGGGGGGGAGCAAAAACATTCAGTACTTC.

The genes are TRBV12-5 and TRBJ1-3; D is unresolved. V lost 3 bases and J 3 bases, leaving 9 bases between the germline ends. The CDR3 totals 14 residues. Germline V gene data show CDR1 as LGHNT and CDR2 as FRNRAP. The CDR3 is CASGFHTGGNTIYF. CDR3 in DNA: TGTGCTAGTGGTTTCCACACGGGTGGAAACACCATATATTTT.

In its sample, this clone was seen a few times. The chain employs TRBV30 and TRBJ1-1; 7 nucleotides align to TRBD1. Per germline, CDR1 GTSNPN and CDR2 SVGIG (reference sequence). V lost 0 bases and J lost 8; bases outside the gene matches: 9. The CDR3 runs to 14 residues. In DNA, the CDR3 is TGTGCCTGGAGTGTAAAACGCCAGGGGGTCGAAGCTTTCTTT. It yields the protein CAWSVKRQGVEAFF.

Only one count was recorded for this clone. The chain is built from TRBV3-1 (or the pseudogene TRBV3-2) and TRBJ2-2; 9 nucleotides line up with TRBD2. Germline V gives CDR1 LGHDT, CDR2 YNNKEL (reference sequence). The CDR3 length is 16 residues. V shed 1 base and J 4 bases; nucleotides not matched to a gene: 4. CDR3 in amino acids: CASSQVELAGTGELFF. As DNA, the CDR3 is TGTGCCAGCAGCCAAGTAGAACTAGCGGGCACCGGGGAGCTGTTTTTT.